This entry concerns a single T cell receptor (beta chain). TCRdb's copy holds only in-frame clones and misses some; the assay was immunoSEQ multiplex PCR. This repertoire shows 290,000 or so clones, about 93% found once; its top ten account for 0.95% to 1.2%. V was clipped by 7 bases and J by 8 bases, with 17 bases between them. Per germline, CDR1 SNHLY and CDR2 FYNNEI. This CDR3 is built from 13 residues. This specimen comes from a study of blood T cell repertoires in COVID-19. Sample: PBMCs or T cells enriched from blood (not recorded which). The V call is TRBV2, the J call TRBJ1-2; D remains ambiguous. This TCR came from a woman under 40 who had recovered from COVID-19. In DNA, the CDR3 is TGTGCCAGCAATCCCGCCGGGAAGAGAGGCTACACCTTC. This translates into CASNPAGKRGYTF.